These 25 T cell receptor beta chains came from one sample sequenced in a study of T cell responses to AZD1222 COVID-19 vaccine. Using immunoSEQ multiplex PCR, the repertoire was profiled, and TCRdb retains in-frame clones only, with some absent. The sample carries 150,000 to 200,000 clones, approximately 94% recorded once. This material consisted of peripheral blood, taken 28 days after the second AZD1222 dose. The receptors stem from an adult who received the AZD1222 COVID-19 vaccine.

V gene TRBV5-6 combines with J gene TRBJ2-2; 11 nucleotides agree with TRBD2. Germline V CDR1 and CDR2: SGHDT, YYEEEE. After removal of 5 bases from V and 3 bases from J, the junction contained 3 bases not matched to a gene. The length of the CDR3 is 15 residues. CDR3 protein: CASRLGLADTGELFF. The CDR3 DNA reads TGTGCCAGCAGACTGGGACTAGCGGACACCGGGGAGCTGTTTTTT.

This clone was observed a single time. The chain is built from TRBV19 and TRBJ1-1; D may be TRBD1 (5 bases). The V end was cut by 8 bases, the J end by 1 base, with 14 bases between. The V gene's germline CDR1 is LNHDA and CDR2 SQIVND (reference sequence). The CDR3 totals 14 residues. The CDR3 spells CASPGRGSNTEAFF. The DNA of the CDR3 is TGTGCCAGTCCAGGGCGGGGGTCGAACACTGAAGCTTTCTTT.

V is TRBV9 and J is TRBJ2-7; no definite D call. Germline V gene sequence: CDR1 SGDLS, CDR2 YYNGEE. The CDR3 extends over 14 amino acids. The V end lost 0 bases, the J end lost 3 bases, and 10 bases lay between the germline ends. The CDR3 is CASSVARVFYEQYF. The CDR3 DNA is TGTGCCAGCAGCGTAGCACGGGTGTTCTACGAGCAGTACTTC.

This chain joins TRBV2 and TRBJ1-2; 7 bases map to TRBD1. V shed 1 base, J shed 6 bases, and the junction held 8 bases outside the gene matches. The CDR3 length is 15 residues. Germline CDR1 is SNHLY and CDR2 is FYNNEI. CDR3 sequence: CASSEVVGTVNGYTF. The DNA of the CDR3 is TGTGCCAGCAGTGAAGTTGTAGGGACAGTCAATGGCTACACCTTC.

With regard to this clone: The identical CDR3 is also encoded by other nucleotide sequences in the sample. The CDR3 nucleotides are TGTGCCAGCAGTCCTAGCTATGGCTACACCTTC. This gives the protein CASSPSYGYTF. The genes are TRBV28 and TRBJ1-2, with D hard to call. The V end was cut by 5 bases, the J end by 4 bases, with 5 bases between. The CDR3 is 11 residues long. Germline V gives CDR1 MDHEN, CDR2 SYDVKM.

This clone was found once. The J gene is TRBJ2-5, the V gene TRBV19; no clear D. Germline V lookup: CDR1 LNHDA, CDR2 SQIVND (reference sequence). This CDR3 is 15 amino acids long. The germline V and J ends were trimmed by 2 bases and 4 bases, with 14 bases remaining between them. CDR3 in amino acids: CASSISIIGRETQYF. CDR3 DNA: TGTGCCAGTAGTATATCGATTATCGGAAGAGAGACCCAGTACTTC.

The chain uses TRBV9 and TRBJ1-5; a weak D match, TRBD1 (6 bases). The CDR3 contains 17 residues. In germline, CDR1 is SGDLS, CDR2 YYNGEE. Trimming took off 4 bases at V and 1 base at J, with 18 bases between the two ends. Written as DNA, the CDR3 is TGTGCCAGCAGCCGCGGGGGGGCAGGCGGAAGCAATCAGCCCCAGCATTTT. It codes for CASSRGGAGGSNQPQHF.

This chain connects TRBV12-3 or TRBV12-4 to TRBJ2-3, with TRBD1 identical over 9 bases. The CDR3 is 12 residues long. The junction had 3 bases not matched to a gene; V was cut back by 3 bases and J by 11 bases. CDR3 residues: CASSFRDREQYF. CDR3 DNA sequence: TGTGCCAGCAGTTTCCGGGACAGGGAGCAGTATTTT.

The J gene is TRBJ1-4, the V gene TRBV28; TRBD1 matches at 9 bases. From germline, CDR1 is MDHEN and CDR2 SYDVKM. Unmatched junction bases numbered 13, after V lost 6 bases and J lost 8 bases. CDR3 length: 16 residues. CDR3 coding DNA: TGTGCCAGCAGGGGGCCTCCCGGACAGGGGAAAGAAAAACTGTTTTTT. It is translated as CASRGPPGQGKEKLFF.

The rearrangement joins TRBV6-6 to TRBJ1-2; 10 positions agree with TRBD1. The CDR3 is 13 amino acids. V lost 2 bases, J lost 6 bases, and 0 bases stayed unmatched. CDR1 and CDR2 from the germline V gene are MNHNY and SVGAGI (reference sequence). The CDR3, as DNA: TGTGCCAGCAGTTACGGACAGGGGGATGGCTACACCTTC. It specifies CASSYGQGDGYTF.

This clone showed up just once. The gene calls are TRBV3-1 (or the pseudogene TRBV3-2) and TRBJ1-6, with D unclear. V lost 0 bases and J 10 bases, leaving 16 bases between the germline ends. Germline assignment: CDR1 LGHDT and CDR2 YNNKEL (reference sequence). This CDR3 region has 16 residues. The CDR3 nucleotides read TGTGCCAGCAGCCAAGATATCGGCAGGCTCAGCTCACCCCTCCACTTT. Its translation is CASSQDIGRLSSPLHF.

The rearrangement joins TRBV30 to TRBJ1-2; no clear D gene. CDR1 is GTSNPN and CDR2 is SVGIG in the germline V gene (reference sequence). Trimming took off 2 bases at V and 8 bases at J, with 9 bases between the two ends. This CDR3 is built from 11 residues. The DNA for the CDR3 is TGTGCCTGGAGTAGACGGGCGGGCTACACCTTC. This encodes CAWSRRAGYTF.

The V call is TRBV6-5, the J call TRBJ1-3; D is unclear. Per the germline V gene, CDR1 is MNHEY and CDR2 is SVGAGI. Trimming removed 0 bases from V and 2 bases from J, with 8 bases in between. This CDR3 has 15 amino acids. CDR3 region: CASSYSVRTGNTIYF. The DNA of the CDR3 is TGTGCCAGCAGTTACTCTGTCAGAACTGGAAACACCATATATTTT.

The CDR3 region has the DNA TGTGCCAGCAGCCCGGGGGGACAGGGTTCCGGAAACACCATATATTTT. Residues: CASSPGGQGSGNTIYF. The chain employs TRBV9 and TRBJ1-3; 9 bases line up with TRBD1. The ends lost 4 bases at V and 4 bases at J; junction bases unmatched: 9. This CDR3 region has 16 residues. Germline V gene data show CDR1 as SGDLS and CDR2 as YYNGEE.

The rearrangement links TRBV7-2 to TRBJ2-7; 7 bases map to TRBD2. Unmatched junction bases numbered 7, after V lost 2 bases and J lost 0 bases. Looked up from germline, CDR1 is SGHTA and CDR2 is FQGNSA. The CDR3 spans 16 residues. The chain's CDR3 is CASSLWGGAISYEQYF. The DNA of the CDR3 is TGTGCCAGCAGCTTATGGGGGGGTGCTATCTCCTACGAGCAGTACTTC.

This chain joins TRBV6-2 or TRBV6-3 and TRBJ1-1, with D possibly TRBD1 on 5 matching bases. The CDR3 runs 15 residues. Between the trimmed V and J ends, which lost 3 bases and 4 bases, there was a span of 15 bases. The V gene's germline CDR1 is MNHEY and CDR2 SVGEGT. The CDR3 sequence: CASSYRGSGGTEAFF. CDR3 in DNA: TGTGCCAGCAGTTATAGGGGCTCGGGGGGCACTGAAGCTTTCTTT.

This chain uses TRBV2 with TRBJ1-5; D unclear. V was pared by 5 bases and J by 6 bases, with 8 bases between. This CDR3 region has 12 residues. Looked up from germline, CDR1 is SNHLY and CDR2 is FYNNEI. The CDR3 here is CASSPTSQPQHF. The CDR3 nucleotides are TGTGCCAGCAGTCCCACTAGTCAGCCCCAGCATTTT.

The chain employs TRBV4-2 and TRBJ2-3, with 9 positions matching TRBD2. With V trimmed by 2 bases and J by 4 bases, 13 bases remained unmatched. Germline CDR1 reads LGHNA; CDR2 reads YNFKEQ. This CDR3 has 18 amino acids. CDR3 bases: TGTGCCAGCAGCCAACTGGGACTAGCCATACCCTGGCCAGATACGCAGTATTTT. Amino acids: CASSQLGLAIPWPDTQYF.

This clone was found once. This chain links TRBV5-4 with TRBJ2-5; the D is unclear. The CDR3 runs to 13 residues. V lost 2 bases, J lost 2 bases, and 7 bases lay in between. Germline values: CDR1 SGHNT, CDR2 YYREEE (reference sequence). In DNA, the CDR3 is TGTGCCAGCAGCTTAGTGGGGCAAGAGACCCAGTACTTC. It translates to CASSLVGQETQYF.

The chain uses TRBV7-2 and TRBJ2-7, with D unclear. The V gene lost 5 bases and the J gene lost 3 bases, with 20 bases spanning the gap. CDR1 SGHTA and CDR2 FQGNSA come from the germline V gene. The CDR3 is made up of 16 amino acids. The CDR3 is CASSPDWPYLGYEQYF. CDR3 coding DNA: TGTGCCAGCAGCCCAGATTGGCCCTATCTTGGCTACGAGCAGTACTTC.

The genes are TRBV6-2 or TRBV6-3 and TRBJ2-2, with 8 bases matching TRBD2. Germline loops: CDR1 MNHEY, CDR2 SVGEGT. The CDR3 covers 15 residues. V was clipped by 5 bases and J by 3 bases; unmatched bases: 5. CDR3 sequence (DNA): TGTGCCAGCAGTACGACTAGCGCCTACACCGGGGAGCTGTTTTTT. Translation: CASSTTSAYTGELFF.

The J gene is TRBJ2-4, the V gene TRBV3-1 (or the pseudogene TRBV3-2); either TRBD1 or TRBD2 may supply D (5 bases each). Germline V gene lookup returns CDR1 LGHDT and CDR2 YNNKEL (reference sequence). This CDR3 is 17 amino acids long. Trimming took off 4 bases at V and 3 bases at J, with 19 bases between the two ends. CDR3 residues: CASSPPELGEGKNIQYF. The CDR3 region has the DNA TGTGCCAGCAGCCCCCCGGAGCTGGGGGAAGGCAAAAACATTCAGTACTTC.

The CDR3 region has the DNA TGTGCCAGCAGCCAAGAAAAGCCCCGTCTAGGAAACACCATATATTTT. This translates into CASSQEKPRLGNTIYF. This chain joins TRBV4-2 and TRBJ1-3; D call uncertain. The CDR3 is made up of 16 amino acids. Looked up from germline, CDR1 is LGHNA and CDR2 is YNFKEQ. The V end lost 0 bases, the J end lost 4 bases, and 13 bases lay between the germline ends.

As regards this clone: Relative to the germline gene, one junction end is altered; a read error may explain this. The chain uses TRBV4-1 and TRBJ1-1; TRBD1 might be the D (5 bases). This CDR3 comprises 15 residues. Germline V gives CDR1 MGHRA, CDR2 YSYEKL. The DNA for the CDR3 is TGCGCCAGCAGCCGGTTGACGACAGTGAAAACTGAAGCTTTCTTT. It specifies CASSRLTTVKTEAFF.

This rearrangement joins TRBV10-3 to TRBJ2-3; 8 positions agree with TRBD1. Trimming took 4 bases from V and 6 from J; bases not matched to a gene: 9. From germline, CDR1 is ENHRY and CDR2 SYGVKD. The CDR3 consists of 15 residues. CDR3: CAISAAGGRKDTQYF. The CDR3 coding sequence is TGTGCCATCAGTGCGGCAGGGGGCAGGAAGGATACGCAGTATTTT.